This T cell receptor (beta chain) originates from a study of T cells in women clearing cervical HPV infection. The overall study: Cases were women with histologically confirmed HPV16-related CIN3 or worse, including a couple of invasive cancers. With HLA typing for only a few women, HLA confounding remains possible.

General observations from the study: Repertoire richness, not evenness, was significantly elevated in CIN3+ cases versus controls.

With regard to this clone: Its antigen remains unknown. From the germline J gene comes the end of the CDR3, since the read stops 3 residues before it.

Method: immunoSEQ multiplex PCR; TCRdb's copy keeps in-frame clones and lacks some. The table for this sample gives over 25,000 clones. This CDR3 region has 15 residues. V shed 4 bases and J shed 0 bases, with 11 bases lying between them. Germline CDR1 SGHNT, CDR2 YYREEE (reference sequence). Input material: blood buffy coat. This clonotype was sampled from a woman aged 18-70 years with a cervical HPV16 infection that either progressed to CIN3+ or cleared (not recorded which). The rearrangement joins TRBV5-4 to TRBJ2-1; D gene ambiguous. The DNA read from the CDR3 is TGTGCCAGCAGCGGTTCGCGGAGCTCCTACAATGAG. Its translation: CASSGSRSSYNE. The CDR3 as a whole reads CASSGSRSSYNEQFF.